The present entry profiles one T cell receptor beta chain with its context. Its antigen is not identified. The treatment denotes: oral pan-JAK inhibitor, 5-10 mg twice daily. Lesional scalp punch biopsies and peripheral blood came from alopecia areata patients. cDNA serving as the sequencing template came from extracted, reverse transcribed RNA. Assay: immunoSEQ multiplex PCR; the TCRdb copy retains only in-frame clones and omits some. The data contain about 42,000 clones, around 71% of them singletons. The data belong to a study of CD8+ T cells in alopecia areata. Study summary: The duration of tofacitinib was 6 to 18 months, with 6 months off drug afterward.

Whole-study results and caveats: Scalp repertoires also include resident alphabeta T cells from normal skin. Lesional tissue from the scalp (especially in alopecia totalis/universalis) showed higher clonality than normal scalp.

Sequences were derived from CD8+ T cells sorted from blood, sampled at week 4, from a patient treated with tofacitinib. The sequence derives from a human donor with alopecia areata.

CDR3 in amino acids: CAWSGGSSYNEQFF. In DNA, the CDR3 is TGTGCCTGGAGTGGGGGAAGCTCCTACAATGAGCAGTTCTTC. The chain has TRBV30 and TRBJ2-1; D is undetermined. CDR1 is GTSNPN and CDR2 is SVGIG in the germline V gene (reference sequence). V dropped 1 base and J dropped 0 bases, with 7 bases sitting between them. The CDR3 totals 14 residues.